Reported below is one T cell receptor (beta chain). The antigen remains unidentified. The data were taken from a study of PD-L1 blockade in urothelial cancer. Trimming cost V 0 bases and J 5 bases, with 13 bases left between them. Germline V gene lookup returns CDR1 MNHEY and CDR2 SVGAGI. The CDR3 length is 15 residues. The time point here: pretreatment peripheral blood. Notes on the study in general: Durable benefit was linked to greater 3-week expansion of tumor-associated blood clones.

Using immunoSEQ multiplex PCR, the repertoire was profiled, and TCRdb retains in-frame clones only, with some absent. In the table there are 95,000 or so clones, about nine tenths of which are singletons. This sequence originates from a man aged 60 to 75 with urothelial cancer. The chain carries TRBV6-5 and TRBJ1-1; possible D gene TRBD1, 6 bases. The starting material was PBMCs, obtained around atezolizumab (anti-PD-L1) treatment. The CDR3 bases are TGTGCCAGCAGTTACTCCAGGGGCATAGGAACTGAAGCTTTCTTT. Protein sequence: CASSYSRGIGTEAFF.